One sample yielded the 23 T cell receptor beta chains listed below, sequenced in a study of sequential checkpoint blockade in melanoma. Method: immunoSEQ multiplex PCR; TCRdb's copy keeps in-frame clones and lacks some. The sample has roughly 5,200 clones, around 79% seen once. Regarding treatment: randomized to nivolumab then ipilimumab (arm A) or the reverse (arm B). The sample here was CD8+ T cells sorted from blood (inferred from file names), taken from a patient given nivolumab and ipilimumab in sequence. These receptor sequences come from a human donor with melanoma.

The chain links TRBV13 to TRBJ2-1; 13 bases fit TRBD2. V lost 5 bases to trimming and J lost 7 bases; unmatched junction nucleotides: 8. CDR1 and CDR2 from the germline V gene are PRHDT and FYEKMQ (reference sequence). The CDR3 runs to 16 residues. CDR3 coding DNA: TGTGCCAGCAGCCCCCGGACTAGCGGGGGCCTGAATGAGCAGTTCTTC. It specifies CASSPRTSGGLNEQFF.

The chain's CDR3 is CASTPLRGVHSNQPQHF. CDR3 nucleotide sequence: TGTGCCAGCACCCCCCTCCGGGGGGTGCACAGCAATCAGCCCCAGCATTTT. The V and J genes are TRBV27 and TRBJ1-5; maybe TRBD1 (5 bases). Trimming removed 7 bases from V and 1 base from J, with 20 bases in between. Per the germline V gene, CDR1 is MNHEY and CDR2 is SMNVEV (reference sequence). This CDR3 region has 17 residues.

The V call is TRBV7-2, the J call TRBJ2-1; TRBD2 matches 7 bases. V was pared by 1 base and J by 2 bases, with 8 bases of the junction left unmatched. This CDR3 spans 17 amino acids. Germline V gene sequence: CDR1 SGHTA, CDR2 FQGNSA. CDR3 nucleotide sequence: TGTGCCAGCAGCTTAGTACTAGCGTTTCCCCCCTACAATGAGCAGTTCTTC. As protein: CASSLVLAFPPYNEQFF.

The chain joins TRBV10-1 to TRBJ1-1; D perhaps matches TRBD1 (5 bases). The CDR3 consists of 13 residues. Per the germline V gene, CDR1 is WNHNN and CDR2 is SYGVQD (reference sequence). V gave up 3 bases and J gave up 6 bases, with 11 bases separating them. The CDR3 loop is CASSEEGAAEAFF. CDR3 nucleotide sequence: TGCGCCAGCAGTGAAGAAGGGGCCGCTGAAGCTTTCTTT.

This clone was seen a handful of times. The junction and the germline gene differ at one end; a read error may be behind it. The rearrangement links TRBV19 to TRBJ1-2; unclear D gene. Per the germline V gene, CDR1 is LNHDA and CDR2 is SQIVND (reference sequence). The CDR3 contains 14 residues. The CDR3 spells CASRIEGVSYGYTF. For the CDR3, the DNA is TGTGCCAGTAGAATAGAGGGCGTTTCCTATGGCTACACCTTC. The full variable domain, with the rest looked up from reference TRBV19 and TRBJ1-2, is DGGITQSPKYLFRKEGQNVTLSCEQNLNHDAMYWYRQDPGQGLRLIYYSQIVNDFQKGDIAEGYSVSREKKESFPLTVTSAQKNPTAFYLCASRIEGVSYGYTFGSGTRLTVV.

The chain uses TRBV4-1 and TRBJ2-1; 11 bases are a match to TRBD1. With V trimmed by 8 bases and J by 5 bases, 8 bases remained unmatched. Germline CDR1 is MGHRA and CDR2 is YSYEKL. The CDR3 loop spans 15 amino acids. Written as DNA, the CDR3 is TGCGCCAGCGACCAGGGACAGGGGGGGAACAATGAGCAGTTCTTC. Translated, it gives CASDQGQGGNNEQFF.

A note on this clone: Other nucleotide sequences from this sample produce the same CDR3. The CDR3 DNA is TGTGCCAGCAGCGTAGTCAGCGGGGGGGCCGGGGAGCTGTTTTTT. It translates to CASSVVSGGAGELFF. V and J are TRBV9 and TRBJ2-2, with 10 positions matching TRBD2. Trimming removed 0 bases from V and 6 bases from J; junction bases left unmatched: 2. Germline CDR1 SGDLS, CDR2 YYNGEE. CDR3 size: 15 residues. Variable domain in full (rest from reference TRBV9 and TRBJ2-2): DSGVTQTPKHLITATGQRVTLRCSPRSGDLSVYWYQQSLDQGLQFLIQYYNGEERAKGNILERFSAQQFPDLHSELNLSSLELGDSALYFCASSVVSGGAGELFFGEGSRLTVL.

On this clone itself: Mismatch with germline at one junction end may stem from a read error. The chain carries TRBV6-4 and TRBJ2-3, with D possibly matching TRBD2 (5 bases). Germline V gene data show CDR1 as MRHNA and CDR2 as SNTAGT. This CDR3 comprises 15 residues. CDR3 DNA: TGTGCCGGCAGTGAGCGGACTGGCCTCACAGATACGCAGTATTTT. Translating it yields CAGSERTGLTDTQYF.

V is TRBV19 and J is TRBJ1-1; D is undetermined. Germline-derived CDR1 and CDR2 are LNHDA and SQIVND (reference sequence). CDR3 length: 13 amino acids. The ends were cut back, 4 bases at V and 1 base at J, with 7 bases in the middle. In DNA form, the CDR3 reads TGTGCCAGTAGTAAAACGGGGAACACTGAAGCTTTCTTT. The encoded protein is CASSKTGNTEAFF.

The genes are TRBV2 and TRBJ2-1; D ambiguous. Germline CDR1 reads SNHLY; CDR2 reads FYNNEI. V lost 9 bases, J lost 6 bases, and 15 bases lay in between. This CDR3 has 13 amino acids. The CDR3 DNA reads as TGTGCCAGTTTAGAGGAAGTTGGCAATGAGCAGTTCTTC. Translation gives CASLEEVGNEQFF.

This clone was recorded a few times. V and J are TRBV5-5 and TRBJ1-1; 9 bases match TRBD1. Germline V gene data show CDR1 as SGHKS and CDR2 as YYEKEE (reference sequence). Losses at the gene ends were 4 bases for V and 4 bases for J; bases not matched to a gene: 8. This CDR3 contains 15 residues. CDR3 bases: TGTGCCAGCAGCCTAGAACAGGGGGCGGTCACTGAAGCTTTCTTT. This gives the protein CASSLEQGAVTEAFF. Full variable domain (rest looked up from reference TRBV5-5 and TRBJ1-1): DAGVTQSPTHLIKTRGQQVTLRCSPISGHKSVSWYQQVLGQGPQFIFQYYEKEERGRGNFPDRFSARQFPNYSSELNVNALLLGDSALYLCASSLEQGAVTEAFFGQGTRLTVV.

V gene TRBV6-4 combines with J gene TRBJ2-1; 12 bases map to TRBD2. Germline lookup yields CDR1 MRHNA and CDR2 SNTAGT. The CDR3 has 15 amino acids. J lost 9 bases, V lost 3 bases, and 6 bases had no gene match. This CDR3 reads CASSESSGGATEQFF. The CDR3 nucleotides are TGTGCCAGCAGTGAATCTAGCGGGGGGGCGACTGAGCAGTTCTTC.

The V gene is TRBV27, the J gene TRBJ2-1; TRBD2 agrees at 14 bases. The CDR3 is made up of 18 amino acids. The V segment lost 0 bases and the J segment 7 bases; nucleotides outside the gene matches: 8. The germline gives CDR1 MNHEY, CDR2 SMNVEV (reference sequence). The CDR3 here is CASSLSLGLAGGWNEQFF. The CDR3 DNA is TGTGCCAGCAGTTTATCATTAGGACTAGCGGGGGGTTGGAATGAGCAGTTCTTC.

The chain uses TRBV19 and TRBJ2-7; no clear D. The CDR3 contains 12 residues. The V gene lost 1 base and the J gene lost 5 bases, with 6 bases spanning the gap. Germline V CDR1 and CDR2: LNHDA, SQIVND (reference sequence). CDR3 sequence: CASSIGGDEQYF. CDR3 coding DNA: TGTGCCAGTAGTATAGGAGGTGACGAGCAGTACTTC.

This clone has a handful of counts. The chain employs TRBV19 and TRBJ2-7; D might be TRBD1 (5 bases). The V gene's germline CDR1 is LNHDA and CDR2 SQIVND (reference sequence). Trimming cost V 4 bases and J 2 bases, with 12 bases left between them. This CDR3 spans 14 amino acids. The CDR3 sequence: CASSTGKGTYEQYF. The CDR3 DNA is TGTGCCAGTAGTACAGGGAAGGGTACCTACGAGCAGTACTTC.

The chain is built from TRBV2 and TRBJ1-5; D remains unclear. V was cut by 7 bases and J by 3 bases, with 13 bases left in between. Germline lookup yields CDR1 SNHLY and CDR2 FYNNEI. This CDR3 contains 14 residues. The CDR3 DNA sequence: TGTGCCAGCACTGACCTGCGGGTCAATCAGCCCCAGCATTTT. Protein: CASTDLRVNQPQHF.

The gene calls are TRBV6-5 and TRBJ2-7; 8 bases line up with TRBD1. This CDR3 has 13 residues. Trimming removed 6 bases from V and 3 bases from J; junction bases left unmatched: 4. Germline-derived CDR1 and CDR2 are MNHEY and SVGAGI. The CDR3 region is CASSPGTGYEQYF. DNA of the CDR3: TGTGCCAGCAGCCCCGGGACAGGCTACGAGCAGTACTTC.

The V and J genes are TRBV4-1 and TRBJ1-1; D gene ambiguous. In germline, CDR1 is MGHRA, CDR2 YSYEKL. Trimming removed 4 bases at V and 2 bases at J, with 20 bases between. There are 17 residues in the CDR3. CDR3: CASSLYPDGGVNTEAFF. Here the CDR3 DNA reads TGCGCCAGCAGCCTTTACCCAGACGGAGGAGTCAACACTGAAGCTTTCTTT.

The chain joins TRBV19 to TRBJ2-1; the D gene is possibly TRBD1 (6 bases). Germline V CDR1 and CDR2: LNHDA, SQIVND (reference sequence). The CDR3 length is 15 residues. Trimming took 6 bases from V and 2 from J, leaving 14 bases between them. CDR3 nucleotides: TGTGCCAGTAGCACGACAGGTTCCCCCTACAATGAGCAGTTCTTC. It is translated as CASSTTGSPYNEQFF.

The chain carries TRBV6-1 and TRBJ2-1; a possible D gene is TRBD2 (5 bases). The V end was cut by 8 bases, the J end by 5 bases, with 19 bases between. Germline CDR1 MNHNS, CDR2 SASEGT. This CDR3 has 15 amino acids. CDR3 loop: CASLNVGESHNEQFF. The CDR3 DNA sequence: TGTGCCAGCCTCAACGTTGGGGAGTCCCACAATGAGCAGTTCTTC.

V and J are TRBV7-6 and TRBJ1-5; D possibly corresponds to TRBD1 (5 bases). The V end was cut by 0 bases, the J end by 2 bases, with 8 bases between. CDR1 is SGHVS, CDR2 FNYEAQ, per germline. CDR3 length: 15 amino acids. The CDR3 coding sequence is TGTGCCAGCAGCTTAGCTCAGGGTGGCAATCAGCCCCAGCATTTT. Translated, it gives CASSLAQGGNQPQHF.

V and J are TRBV11-2 and TRBJ2-7; 11 positions match TRBD2. Germline-derived CDR1 and CDR2 are SGHAT and FQNNGV. V lost 0 bases to trimming and J lost 3 bases; unmatched junction nucleotides: 13. This CDR3 spans 19 amino acids. In DNA form, the CDR3 reads TGTGCCAGCAGCTTAGATCGGCTAGCGGGAGGCCGAGGGGACTACGAGCAGTACTTC. It yields the protein CASSLDRLAGGRGDYEQYF.

The rearrangement uses TRBV5-5 and TRBJ2-7; the D gene is possibly TRBD1 (7 bases). V was trimmed by 1 base and J by 0 bases, leaving 11 bases between them. Germline CDR1 and CDR2: SGHKS and YYEKEE (reference sequence). The CDR3 is 15 amino acids. The CDR3 is CASSLLRDSSYEQYF. The CDR3 coding sequence is TGTGCCAGCAGCTTGTTGCGGGACAGCTCCTACGAGCAGTACTTC. The variable domain in full, completed from reference TRBV5-5 and TRBJ2-7, reads DAGVTQSPTHLIKTRGQQVTLRCSPISGHKSVSWYQQVLGQGPQFIFQYYEKEERGRGNFPDRFSARQFPNYSSELNVNALLLGDSALYLCASSLLRDSSYEQYFGPGTRLTVT.